This is a list of T cell receptor beta chains from one sample in a study of cytomegalovirus exposure and HLA in healthy donors. Profiled with immunoSEQ multiplex PCR; TCRdb holds only in-frame clones, not every one. The sample includes some 90,000 clones, 65% to 80% of them seen just once. The specimen was PBMCs. These receptors all stem from a female donor in good health and CMV-seropositive. CDR3s include the opening cysteine and the closing phenylalanine or tryptophan. The order of the fields is D gene, clone size, J gene, V gene, CDR3 protein, CDR3 DNA. D genes are given only for firm matches. Size values are once, few and many counts, or a class for expanded clones, and some rows have none.

TRBD1	few	TRBJ1-5	TRBV9	CASSVAREYGRGNDQPQHF	TGTGCCAGCAGCGTAGCTAGGGAATATGGCAGGGGGAACGATCAGCCCCAGCATTTT
NA	NA	TRBJ2-1	TRBV29-1	CSASTQGDEQFF	TGCAGCGCCTCGACACAGGGCGATGAGCAGTTCTTC
NA	NA	TRBJ2-7	TRBV30	CAWAEAGITYEQYF	TGTGCCTGGGCCGAAGCAGGGATCACCTACGAGCAGTACTTC
TRBD1	NA	TRBJ1-3	TRBV7-2	CASSPDRVYGNTIYF	TGTGCCAGCAGCCCCGACAGGGTGTACGGAAACACCATATATTTT
TRBD1	NA	TRBJ1-1	TRBV28	CASSFVPGGRNTEAFF	TGTGCCAGCAGTTTTGTACCAGGGGGCCGGAACACTGAAGCTTTCTTT
NA	NA	TRBJ2-1	TRBV10-3	CAISSSYNEQFF	TGTGCCATCTCGAGTTCCTACAATGAGCAGTTCTTC
NA	few	TRBJ2-2	TRBV15	CATSRDHFRELFF	TGTGCCACCAGCAGAGATCACTTTCGGGAGCTGTTTTTT
NA	few	TRBJ2-3	TRBV16	CASSQSSGTDTQYF	TGTGCCAGCAGCCAATCCTCTGGCACAGATACGCAGTATTTT
NA	NA	TRBJ1-1	TRBV19	CASRIQGLDTEAFF	TGTGCCAGTAGGATACAGGGACTCGACACTGAAGCTTTCTTT
NA	NA	TRBJ2-5	TRBV6-5	CASSYEAGAAQYF	TGTGCCAGCAGTTACGAGGCTGGGGCGGCCCAGTACTTC
TRBD1	NA	TRBJ1-5	TRBV28	CASSSLGGTGGQPQHF	TGTGCCAGCAGTTCCCTTGGGGGGACAGGGGGTCAGCCCCAGCATTTT
TRBD2	NA	TRBJ2-3	TRBV6-4	CASSLLAGVGDTQYF	TGTGCCAGCAGTCTACTAGCGGGGGTAGGAGATACGCAGTATTTT
NA	NA	TRBJ1-2	TRBV7-2	CASSSAGRFYGYTF	TGTGCCAGCAGCTCAGCGGGGAGGTTCTATGGCTACACCTTC
TRBD2	NA	TRBJ2-7	TRBV4-3	CASSQGGGLDSKTSYEQYF	TGCGCCAGCAGCCAAGGGGGGGGTCTAGACAGCAAAACCTCCTACGAGCAGTACTTC
TRBD2	once	TRBJ2-2	TRBV6-4	CASRVLAGENTGELFF	TGTGCCAGCAGAGTACTAGCGGGAGAGAACACCGGGGAGCTGTTTTTT
NA	once	TRBJ1-1	TRBV5-1	CASSLGRSGDTEAFF	TGCGCCAGCAGCTTAGGGCGGTCAGGGGACACTGAAGCTTTCTTT
NA	NA	TRBJ1-1	TRBV18	CASSLSPKGDTEAFF	TGTGCCAGCTCACTCAGCCCAAAGGGGGACACTGAAGCTTTCTTT
TRBD1	NA	TRBJ1-1	TRBV5-4	CASSWDRNTEAFF	TGTGCCAGCAGCTGGGACAGGAACACTGAAGCTTTCTTT
NA	NA	TRBJ1-1	TRBV2	CASSEASVTEAFF	TGTGCCAGCAGTGAAGCTTCGGTGACTGAAGCTTTCTTT
TRBD1	NA	TRBJ2-1	TRBV2	CASSGQGENEQFF	TGTGCCAGCAGTGGACAGGGGGAGAATGAGCAGTTCTTC
TRBD1	NA	TRBJ1-2	TRBV28	CASRLPGQTIYGYTF	TGTGCCAGCAGATTACCGGGACAGACCATCTATGGCTACACCTTC
NA	many	TRBJ2-3	TRBV28	CASSLSRVADTQYF	TGTGCCAGCAGTTTATCCAGGGTTGCAGATACGCAGTATTTT
NA	NA	TRBJ1-2	TRBV29-1	CSSLGKQGTDYGYTF	TGCAGCAGTTTGGGGAAACAGGGAACGGACTATGGCTACACCTTC
TRBD2	NA	TRBJ2-7	TRBV7-3	CASSERLAGVEEQYF	TGTGCCAGCAGCGAGCGACTAGCGGGAGTTGAGGAGCAGTACTTC
TRBD1	NA	TRBJ2-3	TRBV2	CASSHRGPSAREADTQYF	TGTGCCAGCAGTCACAGGGGACCCTCGGCCCGTGAGGCAGATACGCAGTATTTT
NA	few	TRBJ1-4	TRBV2	CASTRVTLGEKLFF	TGTGCCAGCACCCGGGTCACTCTTGGGGAAAAACTGTTTTTT
NA	NA	TRBJ1-5	TRBV12-5	CASASGQGQPQHF	TGTGCTAGTGCCTCCGGGCAGGGACAGCCCCAGCATTTT
TRBD1	NA	TRBJ1-4	TRBV7-2	CASSNNRGFNEKLFF	TGTGCCAGCAGCAATAACAGGGGGTTTAATGAAAAACTGTTTTTT